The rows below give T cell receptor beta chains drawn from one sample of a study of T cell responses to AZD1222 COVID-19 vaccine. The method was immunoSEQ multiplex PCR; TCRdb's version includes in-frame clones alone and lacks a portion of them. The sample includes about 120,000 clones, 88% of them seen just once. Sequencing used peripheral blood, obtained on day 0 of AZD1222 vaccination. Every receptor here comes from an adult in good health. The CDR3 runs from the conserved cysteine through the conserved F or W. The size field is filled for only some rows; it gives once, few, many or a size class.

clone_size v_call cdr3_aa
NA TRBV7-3 CASSWATGELFF
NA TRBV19 CASSLGLGPTDTQYF
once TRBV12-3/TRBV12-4 CASSFEGYSYTF
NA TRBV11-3 CASSIDHTDTQYF
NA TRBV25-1 CASRSLYEQYF
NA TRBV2 CASRQTSLRELFF
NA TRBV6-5 CASGPLTSGTDTQYF
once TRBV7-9 CASSLARAGKNNQPQHF
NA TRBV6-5 CASRRSGEWETQYF
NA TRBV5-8 CASSTHGRGANYEQYF
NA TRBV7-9 CASSPRTGGEHTF
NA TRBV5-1 CASSPGEGGFGTYNEQFF
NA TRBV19 CASSTTGGTEKLFF
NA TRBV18 CASSPRESYGYTF